This T cell receptor beta chain comes out of a study of blood T cell repertoires in COVID-19. Produced via immunoSEQ multiplex PCR; TCRdb's table is partial and in-frame only. The data contain some 210,000 clones, roughly 89% of them seen just once; the ten biggest clones take up about 6.5%. CDR1 and CDR2 (germline): SGHRS, YFSETQ. V was shortened by 5 bases and J by 8 bases, with 17 bases between the two germline ends. This CDR3 has 14 amino acids. The source material was peripheral blood. V is TRBV5-1 and J is TRBJ1-3, with D possibly TRBD1 on 6 matching bases. This receptor was identified in a man between 60 and 75 years old who had recovered from COVID-19. The CDR3: CASSLPGHADTIYF. In nucleotides, the CDR3 is TGCGCCAGCAGTCTTCCGGGACATGCGGACACCATATATTTT.